This passage covers 2 T cell receptor beta chains from one sample sequenced in a study of beta chain features in type 1 diabetes. Findings and limits, study-wide: All four CD4+ subsets from Type 1 diabetes patients carried moderately but significantly shorter TCRB CDR3s.

What was sequenced were expressed TCRB transcripts, since all of the isolated RNA had been reverse transcribed. Sequencing was performed with immunoSEQ multiplex PCR; in TCRdb, only in-frame clones are kept and a portion is missing. The sample lists 100,000 to 150,000 clones; approximately 10% were seen once. The antigens for these receptors are not known. The sample was central memory CD4+ T cells from blood. These receptors were taken from a man younger than 45 with type 1 diabetes.

The chain carries TRBV4-2 and TRBJ2-1; maybe TRBD2 (6 bases). V was cut by 1 base and J by 5 bases, with 12 bases left in between. Germline V gives CDR1 LGHNA, CDR2 YNFKEQ. The CDR3 length is 15 residues. The CDR3 region has the DNA TGTGCCAGCAGCCAAGTTGCGGGGATTAACAATGAGCAGTTCTTC. Translated: CASSQVAGINNEQFF.

In its sample, this clone was seen many times. The chain uses TRBV5-1 and TRBJ2-3, with D possibly TRBD2 on 6 matching bases. Trimming removed 5 bases from V and 3 bases from J, with 16 bases in between. Looked up from germline, CDR1 is SGHRS and CDR2 is YFSETQ. The CDR3 contains 15 residues. The CDR3 DNA sequence: TGCGCCAGCAGTATGTCGGGGGAAGTAACAGATACGCAGTATTTT. Its translation is CASSMSGEVTDTQYF.